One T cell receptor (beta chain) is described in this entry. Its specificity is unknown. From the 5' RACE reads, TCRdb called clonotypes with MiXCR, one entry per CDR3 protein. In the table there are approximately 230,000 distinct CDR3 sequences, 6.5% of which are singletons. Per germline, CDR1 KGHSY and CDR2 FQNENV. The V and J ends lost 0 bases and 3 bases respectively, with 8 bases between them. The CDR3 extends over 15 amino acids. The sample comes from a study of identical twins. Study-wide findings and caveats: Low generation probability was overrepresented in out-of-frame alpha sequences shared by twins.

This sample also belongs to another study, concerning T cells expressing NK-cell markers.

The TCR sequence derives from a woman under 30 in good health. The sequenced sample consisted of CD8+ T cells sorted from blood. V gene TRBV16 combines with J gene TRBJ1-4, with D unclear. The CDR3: CASSQSAVSNEKLFF. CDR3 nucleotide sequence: TGTGCCAGCAGCCAATCGGCGGTTTCTAATGAAAAACTGTTTTTT. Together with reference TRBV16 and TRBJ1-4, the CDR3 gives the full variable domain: GEEVAQTPKHLVRGEGQKAKLYCAPIKGHSYVFWYQQVLKNEFKFLISFQNENVFDETGMPKERFSAKCLPNSPCSLEIQATKLEDSAVYFCASSQSAVSNEKLFFGSGTQLSVL.